A single sample is the source of the 23 T cell receptor beta chains below, sequenced in a study of tumor and adjacent non-tumor tissue in lung cancer. A modified ARM-PCR protocol with three rounds of nested PCR amplified TCRbeta. TCRdb reprocessed the multiplex PCR reads with MiXCR, giving one entry per CDR3 protein. The sample shows roughly 120,000 distinct CDR3 sequences, approximately 87% of them seen only once. No cell sorting was done before RNA was extracted from the tissue. Sequencing was done on a sample of lung tumor tissue. Receptors were obtained from a man aged 65 to 85 with non-small cell lung cancer.

Concerning this clonotype itself: An end of the junction differs from the germline gene, which may be a read error. The chain has TRBV29-1 and TRBJ1-1; no clear D. CDR3 length: 12 residues. Germline CDR1 is SQVTM and CDR2 is ANQGSEA. The CDR3 DNA follows: TGCAGCGTTGTGGCAGAGAGGCCTGAAGCCTGCTTT. Its translation is CSVVAERPEACF.

With regard to this clonotype: The conserved final phenylalanine or tryptophan is absent from the CDR3, which likely points to a read error. The chain has TRBV6-2 or TRBV6-3 and TRBJ2-5; D not certain. Germline CDR1 and CDR2: MNHEY and SVGEGT. V was pared by 7 bases and J by 5 bases, with 17 bases between. The CDR3 spans 14 residues. Here the CDR3 DNA reads TGTGCCAGCAATACAAACCCAAGCCTGGAGACCCAGTACCTC. Translated: CASNTNPSLETQYL.

Remarks on this clonotype: One junction end does not reproduce the germline sequence, and a read error may be involved. The gene calls are TRBV11-1 and TRBJ2-7; the D is unclear. This CDR3 region has 15 residues. CDR1 is SGHAT, CDR2 FQDESV, per germline (reference sequence). This chain's CDR3 is CTSSLEASTFYEQYF. The CDR3, as DNA: TGTACCAGCAGCTTAGAAGCCTCCACCTTCTACGAGCAGTACTTC.

Concerning this clonotype itself: It is likely a read error, because the conserved phenylalanine at the end of the CDR3 is missing. The V gene is TRBV11-1, the J gene TRBJ2-1, with 7 bases that match TRBD1. The CDR3 is 12 residues long. Germline loops: CDR1 SGHAT, CDR2 FQDESV (reference sequence). CDR3 in DNA: TGCGCCAGCTCGGACAGGCACAATGAGCAGTTCTCC. Its protein product is CASSDRHNEQFS.

This clonotype was recorded at least ten times. V usage is TRBV10-3 and J usage is TRBJ2-5; 7 nucleotides match TRBD2. With 4 bases clipped from V and 5 bases from J, the junction kept 7 bases outside the gene matches. The V gene's germline CDR1 is ENHRY and CDR2 SYGVKD. The CDR3 has 14 residues. CDR3 sequence: CAISGAGAKETQYF. The CDR3 DNA follows: TGTGCCATCAGTGGGGCGGGAGCTAAGGAGACCCAGTACTTC.

This clonotype has only a few counts. The junction departs from germline at one end; a sequencing error may be responsible. J is TRBJ1-1 and V is TRBV4-1; the D is unclear. The CDR3 spans 11 residues. Germline V CDR1 and CDR2: MGHRA, YSYEKL. As DNA, the CDR3 is TGCGCCAGCAGTCAAGGTGGGGAAGCTTACTTT. This codes for CASSQGGEAYF.

A note on this clonotype: Sequence at one end of the junction differs from germline and may be a read error. This chain uses TRBV6-5 with TRBJ2-2; 14 bases line up with TRBD2. This CDR3 comprises 18 residues. Germline V gives CDR1 MNHEY, CDR2 SVGAGI. The CDR3 DNA reads as TGTGCCAGCAGCTACTTCGGACTAGCGGGAGGATACATCGGGGAGCTGTTTTTT. Its translation: CASSYFGLAGGYIGELFF.

This clonotype was seen at least ten times. The rearrangement links TRBV14 to TRBJ2-7; D not resolved. V was shortened by 5 bases and J by 3 bases, with 8 bases between the two germline ends. The V gene's germline CDR1 is SGHDN and CDR2 FVKESK. There are 12 residues in the CDR3. CDR3: CASSTHLYEQYF. CDR3 nucleotides: TGTGCCAGCAGCACACACCTCTACGAGCAGTACTTC.

A few counts support this clonotype. A junction end diverges from the germline sequence, so it may reflect a read error. The CDR3 here is CASSRLTGEYNEQFF. The CDR3 nucleotides read TGTGCCAGCAGTAGACTGACGGGGGAATACAATGAGCAATTCTTC. This chain joins TRBV6-1 and TRBJ2-1, with a possible D match to TRBD2 (6 bases). The CDR3 has 15 amino acids. From germline, CDR1 is MNHNS and CDR2 SASEGT.

In its sample, this clonotype was seen once. At one end, the junction sequence differs from germline, possibly due to a read error. V gene TRBV6-1 combines with J gene TRBJ1-2, with 7 bases fitting TRBD1. Germline CDR1 is MNHNS and CDR2 is SASEGT. CDR3 length: 13 residues. CDR3 protein: CTSSVGTVRGYTF. In nucleotides, the CDR3 is TGTACCAGCAGTGTAGGGACAGTGCGGGGCTACACCTTC.

CDR3 protein: CARQSPGQNYEQYF. DNA for the CDR3: TGTGCCAGACAATCTCCGGGACAGAACTACGAGCAGTACTTC. J is TRBJ2-7 and V is TRBV11-1, with 7 nucleotides matching TRBD1. Germline assignment: CDR1 SGHAT and CDR2 FQDESV (reference sequence). Trimming removed 9 bases from V and 3 bases from J; junction bases left unmatched: 11. CDR3 length equals 14 residues. The full variable domain, with the rest looked up from reference TRBV11-1 and TRBJ2-7, is EAEVAQSPRYKITEKSQAVAFWCDPISGHATLYWYRQILGQGPELLVQFQDESVVDDSQLPKDRFSAERLKGVDSTLKIQPAELGDSAMYLCARQSPGQNYEQYFGPGTRLTVT.

V gene TRBV28 combines with J gene TRBJ2-1, with D possibly being TRBD1 (5 bases). Germline assignment: CDR1 MDHEN and CDR2 SYDVKM. This CDR3 is built from 15 residues. V lost 6 bases to trimming and J lost 9 bases, with 21 bases between them. The CDR3 DNA follows: TGTGCCAGCAGCCAACAGGTCGCCGCTCGGGTTGAGCAGTTCTTC. This gives the protein CASSQQVAARVEQFF. The full variable domain, in which reference TRBV28 and TRBJ2-1 provide the parts outside the CDR3, is DVKVTQSSRYLVKRTGEKVFLECVQDMDHENMFWYRQDPGLGLRLIYFSYDVKMKEKGDIPEGYSVSREKKERFSLILESASTNQTSMYLCASSQQVAARVEQFFGPGTRLTVL.

As regards this clonotype: The DNA is left out, because the CDR3 cannot be placed on it with certainty; the CDR3 is given as TCRdb lists it. CDR3 sequence reads: CNADVAGGTGKLLF. The chain links TRBV29-1 to TRBJ2-2; whether TRBD2, the table's D call, matches the DNA was not checked. The CDR3 has 14 amino acids, counting both end residues. Germline V gene lookup returns CDR1 SQVTM and CDR2 ANQGSEA.

The CDR3: CASSIVLDWGRQGTYEQYF. In DNA form, the CDR3 reads TGTGCCAGCAGTATAGTTCTGGATTGGGGTCGACAGGGTACCTACGAGCAGTACTTC. This sequence joins TRBV28 and TRBJ2-7; 7 bases are shared with TRBD1. CDR1 is MDHEN and CDR2 is SYDVKM in the germline V gene. With V trimmed by 5 bases and J by 2 bases, 21 bases remained unmatched. This CDR3 is 19 amino acids long.

This chain links TRBV21-1 with TRBJ2-3; the D call of TRBD1 is as the table states it, not checked on the DNA. TRBV21-1 is a listed pseudogene. The CDR3 has 19 residues. The CDR3 spells CASSKVIRFQTGGPDTQYF. Here the CDR3 DNA reads TGTGCCAGCAGCAAAGTGATCAGGTTTCAGACAGGAGGCCCAGATACGCAGTATTTT.

About this clonotype: The conserved closing phenylalanine or tryptophan is absent in this CDR3, likely reflecting a read error. Because the CDR3's place on the DNA is in doubt, the DNA is left out and the CDR3 is given as listed by TCRdb. The chain joins TRBV5-5 to TRBJ2-7. The CDR3 length equals 15 residues, ends included. Germline assignment: CDR1 SGHKS and CDR2 YYEKEE (reference sequence). CDR3 sequence: CASSFLSGSSYEQYL.

On this clonotype itself: In this CDR3 the conserved last residue, phenylalanine or tryptophan, is missing, so a read error is likely. The V gene is TRBV11-2, the J gene TRBJ1-4; D is undetermined. In germline, CDR1 is SGHAT, CDR2 FQNNGV. The V end lost 7 bases, the J end lost 2 bases, and 14 bases lay between the germline ends. The CDR3 has 15 amino acids. The DNA of the CDR3 is TGTGCCAGCAACTCTAGAAGGAGCACTAATGAAAAACTGTTTATT. Encoded protein: CASNSRRSTNEKLFI.

This clonotype occurred once. One end of the junction is discordant with germline, which a read error may explain. The gene calls are TRBV5-5 and TRBJ2-7; D possibly corresponds to TRBD2 (5 bases). CDR3 size: 12 residues. CDR1 and CDR2 (germline): SGHKS, YYEKEE (reference sequence). DNA of the CDR3: TGTGCCAGGAGCTTAGATGGCGGGGAGCAGTACTTC. This encodes CARSLDGGEQYF.

Concerning this clonotype itself: The limits of the CDR3 on the DNA are not certain, so only TCRdb's listed CDR3 is given. The chain recombines TRBV29-1 with TRBJ1-1. Germline CDR1 SQVTM, CDR2 ANQGSEA. A total of 14 residues make up the CDR3, ends included. CDR3 sequence reads: CSVFGEGTETEALF.

This clonotype was counted between two and nine times. Since the CDR3 does not end with the conserved phenylalanine or tryptophan, this likely comes from a read error. V gene TRBV5-1 combines with J gene TRBJ1-1; 7 nucleotides line up with TRBD1. CDR3 length: 13 amino acids. Per the germline V gene, CDR1 is SGHRS and CDR2 is YFSETQ. The CDR3 DNA reads TGCGCCAGCTCAGAGGGGGCGAACACTGTAGCTTTCTAT. This encodes CASSEGANTVAFY.

The chain is built from TRBV11-1 and TRBJ2-7; D uncertain. Trimming stripped 1 base from V and 6 bases from J, with 13 bases between. CDR1 SGHAT and CDR2 FQDESV come from the germline V gene (reference sequence). CDR3 size: 14 residues. This CDR3 reads CASSLGLGPFEQYF. CDR3 sequence (DNA): TGTGCCAGCAGCTTAGGGCTTGGCCCGTTCGAGCAGTACTTC. Using reference TRBV11-1 and TRBJ2-7 for the parts outside the CDR3, the full variable domain is EAEVAQSPRYKITEKSQAVAFWCDPISGHATLYWYRQILGQGPELLVQFQDESVVDDSQLPKDRFSAERLKGVDSTLKIQPAELGDSAMYLCASSLGLGPFEQYFGPGTRLTVT.

This clonotype was seen only a few times. At one of its ends the junction is not consistent with the germline gene, which may arise from a read error. This chain uses TRBV10-2 with TRBJ1-5, with a tentative D call TRBD1 (5 bases). This CDR3 has 13 amino acids. Germline V gives CDR1 WSHSY, CDR2 SAAADI. DNA of the CDR3: TGCGCCAACAGTGACAGCGACAATCAGCCCCGGCATTTT. It yields the protein CANSDSDNQPRHF.

As for this clonotype: At one end, the junction sequence differs from germline, possibly due to a read error. The rearrangement joins TRBV4-3 to TRBJ2-2; the match to TRBD2 covers 10 bases. The CDR3 is 18 amino acids. Germline lookup yields CDR1 LGHNA and CDR2 YSLEER. CDR3 sequence (DNA): TGCGCCAGCGGCCAAGAAGTCCTCCTAGCGGGAGTGGGCGGGCAGCTGTTTTTT. Its translation: CASGQEVLLAGVGGQLFF.